This T cell receptor (beta chain) came from a study of blood T cells in healthy people across ages. This clonotype was seen more than once but under ten times. The donors, healthy Caucasians from Russia, were aged 6 to 90. At least 6 million PBMCs were isolated per sample. This CDR3 region has 14 residues. Looked up from germline, CDR1 is MGHRA and CDR2 is YSYEKL. Combining a sample-barcoded 5' primer with a J-beta primer mix, a second PCR ran for roughly 7 to 12 cycles. TCRdb reprocessed the 5' RACE reads with MiXCR, giving one entry per CDR3 protein. The table records 1 million or so distinct CDR3 sequences, under 30% of them present only once. These data also formed part of another study, on T cells of mothers and their children. That study adds: For cDNA synthesis, the complete extracted RNA was used (roughly 1.4 ug per 15 ul).

The chain carries TRBV4-1 and TRBJ2-5; unclear D gene. The J call is in doubt because the DNA end fits TRBJ2-7 better. The sequence was collected from a girl aged 2-10 years in good health. Sequencing was done on a sample of blood. CDR3 in DNA: TGCGCCAGCAGCCTCGGTCGGGCTTCCTACGAGCAGTACTTC. Its translation: CASSLGRASYEQYF.